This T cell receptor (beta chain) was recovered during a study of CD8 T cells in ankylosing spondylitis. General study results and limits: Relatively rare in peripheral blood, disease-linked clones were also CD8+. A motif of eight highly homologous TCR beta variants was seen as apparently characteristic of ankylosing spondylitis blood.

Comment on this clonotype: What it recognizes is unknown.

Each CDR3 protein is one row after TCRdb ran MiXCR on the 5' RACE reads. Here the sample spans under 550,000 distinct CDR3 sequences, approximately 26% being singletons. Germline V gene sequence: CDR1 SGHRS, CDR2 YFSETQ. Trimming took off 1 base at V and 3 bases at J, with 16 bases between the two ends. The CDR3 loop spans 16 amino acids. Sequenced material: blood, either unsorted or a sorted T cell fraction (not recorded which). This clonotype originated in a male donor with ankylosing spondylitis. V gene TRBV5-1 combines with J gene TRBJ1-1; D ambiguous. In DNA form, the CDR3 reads TGCGCCAGCAGCTTGATGATAACCACCCTGGACACTGAAGCTTTCTTT. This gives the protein CASSLMITTLDTEAFF.